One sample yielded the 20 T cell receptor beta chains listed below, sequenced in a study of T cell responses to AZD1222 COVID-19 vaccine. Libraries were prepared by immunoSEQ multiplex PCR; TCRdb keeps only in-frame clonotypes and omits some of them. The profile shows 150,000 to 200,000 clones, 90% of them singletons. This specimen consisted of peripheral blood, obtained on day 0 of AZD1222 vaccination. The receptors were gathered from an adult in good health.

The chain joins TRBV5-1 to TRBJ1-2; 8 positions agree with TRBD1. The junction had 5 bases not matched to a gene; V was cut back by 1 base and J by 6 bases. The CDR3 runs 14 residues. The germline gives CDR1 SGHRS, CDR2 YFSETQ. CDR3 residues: CASSLTPGQDGYTF. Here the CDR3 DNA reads TGCGCCAGCAGCTTGACCCCGGGACAGGATGGCTACACCTTC. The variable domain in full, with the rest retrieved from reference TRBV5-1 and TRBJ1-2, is KAGVTQTPRYLIKTRGQQVTLSCSPISGHRSVSWYQQTPGQGLQFLFEYFSETQRNKGNFPGRFSGRQFSNSRSEMNVSTLELGDSALYLCASSLTPGQDGYTFGSGTRLTVV.

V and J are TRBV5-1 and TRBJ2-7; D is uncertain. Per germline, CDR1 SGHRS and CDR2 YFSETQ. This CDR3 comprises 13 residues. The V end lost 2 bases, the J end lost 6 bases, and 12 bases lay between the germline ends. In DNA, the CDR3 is TGCGCCAGCAGCTTTGAAACCCCTCGCGAGCAGTACTTC. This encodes CASSFETPREQYF.

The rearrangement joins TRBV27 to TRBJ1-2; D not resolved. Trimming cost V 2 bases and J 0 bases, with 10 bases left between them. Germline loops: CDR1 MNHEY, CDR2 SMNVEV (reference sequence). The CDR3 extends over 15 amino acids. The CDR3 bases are TGTGCCAGCAGTTTAGACGGCAGATCTAACTATGGCTACACCTTC. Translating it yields CASSLDGRSNYGYTF.

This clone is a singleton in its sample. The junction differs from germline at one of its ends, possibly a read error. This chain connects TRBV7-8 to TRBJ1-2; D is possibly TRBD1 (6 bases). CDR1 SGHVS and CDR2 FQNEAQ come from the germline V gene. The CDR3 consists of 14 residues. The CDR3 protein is CASSLAGQGKGYTF. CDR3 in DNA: TGTGCCAGCAGTTTAGCGGGACAAGGAAAGGGCTACACCTTC.

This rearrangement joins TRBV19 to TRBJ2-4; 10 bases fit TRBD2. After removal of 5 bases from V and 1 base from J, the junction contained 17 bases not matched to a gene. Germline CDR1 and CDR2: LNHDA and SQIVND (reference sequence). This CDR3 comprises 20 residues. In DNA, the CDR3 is TGTGCCAGTAGTCCCGGCCTAGCGGGGGTAAACATCCTGGCCAAAAACATTCAGTACTTC. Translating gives CASSPGLAGVNILAKNIQYF. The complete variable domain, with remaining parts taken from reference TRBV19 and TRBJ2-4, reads DGGITQSPKYLFRKEGQNVTLSCEQNLNHDAMYWYRQDPGQGLRLIYYSQIVNDFQKGDIAEGYSVSREKKESFPLTVTSAQKNPTAFYLCASSPGLAGVNILAKNIQYFGAGTRLSVL.

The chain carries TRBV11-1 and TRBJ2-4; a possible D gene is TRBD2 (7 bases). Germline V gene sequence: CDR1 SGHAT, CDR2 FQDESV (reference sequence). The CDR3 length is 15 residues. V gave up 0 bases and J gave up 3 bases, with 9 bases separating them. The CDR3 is CASSLARGGKNIQYF. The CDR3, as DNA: TGTGCCAGCAGCTTAGCGAGGGGGGGCAAAAACATTCAGTACTTC.

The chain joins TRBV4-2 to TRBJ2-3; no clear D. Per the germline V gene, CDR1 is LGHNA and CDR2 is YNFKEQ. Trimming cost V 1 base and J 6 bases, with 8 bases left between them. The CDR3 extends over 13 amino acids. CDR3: CASSQGSRDTQYF. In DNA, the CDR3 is TGTGCCAGCAGCCAAGGGAGTAGGGATACGCAGTATTTT.

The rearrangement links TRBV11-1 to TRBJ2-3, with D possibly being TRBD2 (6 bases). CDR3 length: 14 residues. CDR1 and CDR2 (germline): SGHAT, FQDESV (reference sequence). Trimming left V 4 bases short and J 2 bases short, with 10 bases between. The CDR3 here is CASSSGLYTDTQYF. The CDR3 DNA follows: TGTGCCAGCAGCTCGGGACTCTACACAGATACGCAGTATTTT.

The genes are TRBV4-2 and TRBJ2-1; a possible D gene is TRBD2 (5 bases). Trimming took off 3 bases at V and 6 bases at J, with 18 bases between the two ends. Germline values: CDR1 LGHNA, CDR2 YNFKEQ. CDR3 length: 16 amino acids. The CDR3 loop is CASSHGPGSSVNEQFF. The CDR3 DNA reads TGTGCCAGCAGCCATGGTCCGGGGAGCTCCGTCAATGAGCAGTTCTTC.

The CDR3 sequence: CASTRGQGPDQPQHF. The CDR3 DNA reads as TGTGCCAGCACCCGGGGCCAGGGACCCGATCAGCCCCAGCATTTT. The chain employs TRBV4-2 and TRBJ1-5; possibly TRBD1 for D (5 bases). Trimming removed 7 bases from V and 5 bases from J, with 18 bases in between. CDR3 length: 15 amino acids. From germline, CDR1 is LGHNA and CDR2 YNFKEQ.

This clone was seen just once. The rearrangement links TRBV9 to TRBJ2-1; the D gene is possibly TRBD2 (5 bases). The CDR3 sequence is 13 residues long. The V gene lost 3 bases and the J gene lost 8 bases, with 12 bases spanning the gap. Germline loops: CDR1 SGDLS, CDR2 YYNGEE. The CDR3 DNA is TGTGCCAGCAGCGCGCGGGTAAGCGATGAGCAGTTCTTC. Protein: CASSARVSDEQFF.

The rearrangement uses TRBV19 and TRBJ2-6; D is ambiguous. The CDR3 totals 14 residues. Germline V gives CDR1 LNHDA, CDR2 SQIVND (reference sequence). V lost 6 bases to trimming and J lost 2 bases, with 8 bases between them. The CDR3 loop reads CASSTSTGANVLTF. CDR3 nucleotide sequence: TGTGCCAGTAGCACTTCAACTGGGGCCAACGTCCTGACTTTC.

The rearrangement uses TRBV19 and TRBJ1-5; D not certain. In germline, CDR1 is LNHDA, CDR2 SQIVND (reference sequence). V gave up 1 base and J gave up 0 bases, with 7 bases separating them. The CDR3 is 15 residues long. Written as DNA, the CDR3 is TGTGCCAGTAGTATAGGCCCGTATAGCAATCAGCCCCAGCATTTT. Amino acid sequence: CASSIGPYSNQPQHF.

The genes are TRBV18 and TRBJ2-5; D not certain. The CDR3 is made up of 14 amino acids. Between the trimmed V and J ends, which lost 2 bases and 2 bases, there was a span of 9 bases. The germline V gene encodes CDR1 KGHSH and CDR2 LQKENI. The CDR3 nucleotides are TGTGCCAGCTCACCAAGTATACGGCAAGAGACCCAGTACTTC. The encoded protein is CASSPSIRQETQYF.

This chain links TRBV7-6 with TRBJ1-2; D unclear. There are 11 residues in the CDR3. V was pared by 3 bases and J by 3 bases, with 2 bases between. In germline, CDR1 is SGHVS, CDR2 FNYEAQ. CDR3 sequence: CASSLDYGYTF. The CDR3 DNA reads TGTGCCAGCAGCTTGGACTATGGCTACACCTTC.

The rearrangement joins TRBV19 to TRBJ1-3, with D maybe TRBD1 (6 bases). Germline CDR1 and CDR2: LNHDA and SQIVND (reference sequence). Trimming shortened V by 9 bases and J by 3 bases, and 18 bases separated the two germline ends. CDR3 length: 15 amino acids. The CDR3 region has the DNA TGTGCCAGCGCCGACCAAGGGACAAGTGGAAACACCATATATTTT. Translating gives CASADQGTSGNTIYF.

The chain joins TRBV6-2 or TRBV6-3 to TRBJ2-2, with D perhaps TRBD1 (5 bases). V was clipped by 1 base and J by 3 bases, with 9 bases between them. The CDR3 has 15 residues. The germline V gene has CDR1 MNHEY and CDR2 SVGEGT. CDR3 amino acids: CASSYWQGHTGELFF. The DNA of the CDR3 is TGTGCCAGCAGTTACTGGCAGGGTCACACCGGGGAGCTGTTTTTT.

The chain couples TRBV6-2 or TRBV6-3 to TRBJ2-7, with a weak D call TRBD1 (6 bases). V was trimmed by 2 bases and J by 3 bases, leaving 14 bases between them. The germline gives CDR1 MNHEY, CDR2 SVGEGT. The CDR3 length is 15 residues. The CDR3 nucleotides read TGTGCCAGCAGTTACGGACAGCTCCTGGACTACGAGCAGTACTTC. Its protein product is CASSYGQLLDYEQYF.

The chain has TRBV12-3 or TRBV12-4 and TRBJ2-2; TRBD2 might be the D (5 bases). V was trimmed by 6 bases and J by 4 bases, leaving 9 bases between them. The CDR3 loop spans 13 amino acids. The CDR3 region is CASSSGITGELFF. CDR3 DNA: TGTGCCAGCAGCTCGGGGATCACCGGGGAGCTGTTTTTT.

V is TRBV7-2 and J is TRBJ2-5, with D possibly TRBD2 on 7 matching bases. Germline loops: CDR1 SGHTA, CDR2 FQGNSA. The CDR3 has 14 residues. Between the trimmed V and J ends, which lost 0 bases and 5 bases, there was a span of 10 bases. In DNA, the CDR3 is TGTGCCAGCAGCTTAGCGGGGGGGGCGGAGACCCAGTACTTC. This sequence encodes CASSLAGGAETQYF. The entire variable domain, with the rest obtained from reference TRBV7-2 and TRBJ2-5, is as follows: GAGVSQSPSNKVTEKGKDVELRCDPISGHTALYWYRQSLGQGLEFLIYFQGNSAPDKSGLPSDRFSAERTGGSVSTLTIQRTQQEDSAVYLCASSLAGGAETQYFGPGTRLLVL.